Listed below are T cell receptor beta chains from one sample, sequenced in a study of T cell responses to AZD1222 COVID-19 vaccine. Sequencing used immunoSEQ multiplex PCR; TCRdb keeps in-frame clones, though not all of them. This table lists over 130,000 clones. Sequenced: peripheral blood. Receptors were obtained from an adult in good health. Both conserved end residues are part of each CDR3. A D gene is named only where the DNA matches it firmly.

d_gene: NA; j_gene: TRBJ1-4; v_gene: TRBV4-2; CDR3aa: CASSQAHSATNEKLFF; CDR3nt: TGTGCCAGCAGCCAGGCCCACAGTGCAACTAATGAAAAACTGTTTTTT
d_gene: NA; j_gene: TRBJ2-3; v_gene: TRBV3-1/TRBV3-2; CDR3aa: CASSQGGGPDTQYF; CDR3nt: TGTGCCAGCAGCCAGGGGGGGGGCCCAGATACGCAGTATTTT
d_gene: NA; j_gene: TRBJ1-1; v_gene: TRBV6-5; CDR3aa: CASSYSQGSRAFF; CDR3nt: TGTGCCAGCAGTTACTCGCAGGGTAGTCGGGCTTTCTTT
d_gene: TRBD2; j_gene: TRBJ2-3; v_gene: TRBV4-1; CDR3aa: CASSQSPGLAGADTQYF; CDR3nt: TGCGCCAGCAGCCAATCCCCGGGACTAGCGGGCGCAGATACGCAGTATTTT
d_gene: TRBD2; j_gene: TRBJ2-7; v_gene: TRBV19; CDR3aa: CASSRTSGGSGEQYF; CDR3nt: TGTGCCAGTAGTAGGACTAGCGGGGGTTCGGGGGAGCAGTACTTC
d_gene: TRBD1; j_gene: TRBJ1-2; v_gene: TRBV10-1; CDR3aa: CASSENTGEGYTF; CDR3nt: TGCGCCAGCAGTGAGAACACAGGGGAGGGCTACACCTTC
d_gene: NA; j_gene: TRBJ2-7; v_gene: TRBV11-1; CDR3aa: CASSTTRFPYEQYF; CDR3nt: TGTGCCAGCAGCACCACTAGGTTCCCCTACGAGCAGTACTTC
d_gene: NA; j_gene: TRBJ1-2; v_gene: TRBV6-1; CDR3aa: CASSERLYGYTF; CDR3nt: TGTGCCAGCAGTGAACGGCTTTATGGCTACACCTTC
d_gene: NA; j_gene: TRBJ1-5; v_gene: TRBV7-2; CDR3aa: CASSLESDSNQPQHF; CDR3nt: TGTGCCAGCAGCTTAGAGTCAGATAGCAATCAGCCCCAGCATTTT
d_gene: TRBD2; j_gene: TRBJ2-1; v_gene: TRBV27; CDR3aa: CASSLSSGGAYEQFF; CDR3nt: TGTGCCAGCAGTTTAAGTAGCGGGGGGGCATATGAGCAGTTCTTC
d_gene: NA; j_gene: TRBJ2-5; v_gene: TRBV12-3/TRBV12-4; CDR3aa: CASSLTGETQYF; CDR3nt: TGTGCCAGCAGTTTAACCGGGGAGACCCAGTACTTC
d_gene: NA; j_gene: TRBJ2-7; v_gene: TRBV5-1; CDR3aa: CASSLVQGGKQYF; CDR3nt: TGCGCCAGCAGCTTGGTCCAGGGGGGGAAGCAGTACTTC
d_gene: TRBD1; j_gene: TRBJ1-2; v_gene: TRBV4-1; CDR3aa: CASSQDRDRGYGYTF; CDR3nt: TGCGCCAGCAGCCAAGATCGGGACAGGGGCTATGGCTACACCTTC
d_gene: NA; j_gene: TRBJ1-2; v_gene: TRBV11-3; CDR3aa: CASSPSGPANYGYTF; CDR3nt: TGTGCCAGCAGTCCCTCGGGCCCCGCTAACTATGGCTACACCTTC
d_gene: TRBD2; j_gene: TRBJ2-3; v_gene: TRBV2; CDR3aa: CASSIGGGPPDTQYF; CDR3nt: TGTGCCAGCAGTATAGGCGGGGGGCCCCCGGATACGCAGTATTTT
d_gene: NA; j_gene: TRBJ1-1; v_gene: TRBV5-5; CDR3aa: CASSEKTRENTEAFF; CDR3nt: TGTGCCAGCAGCGAAAAGACCAGGGAGAACACTGAAGCTTTCTTT
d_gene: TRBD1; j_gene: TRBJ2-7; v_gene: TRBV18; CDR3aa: CASSPGRGTYEQYF; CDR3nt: TGTGCCAGCTCACCTGGCAGGGGGACCTACGAGCAGTACTTC
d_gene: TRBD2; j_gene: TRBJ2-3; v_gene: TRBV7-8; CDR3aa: CASSLPRRLAGGFNTQYF; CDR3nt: TGTGCCAGCAGCTTACCCCGACGACTAGCGGGGGGCTTTAATACGCAGTATTTT
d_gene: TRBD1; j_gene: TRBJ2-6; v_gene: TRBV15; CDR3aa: CATSKDRGPGANVLTF; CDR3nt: TGTGCCACCAGCAAGGACAGGGGGCCTGGGGCCAACGTCCTGACTTTC
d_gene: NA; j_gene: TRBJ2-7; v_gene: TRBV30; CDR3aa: CAWSGSPADEQYF; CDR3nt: TGTGCCTGGAGTGGTAGCCCCGCGGACGAGCAGTACTTC
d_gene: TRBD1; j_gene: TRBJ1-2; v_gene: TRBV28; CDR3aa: CASSTAGTGDRGYTF; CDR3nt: TGTGCCAGCAGTACGGCCGGGACAGGGGACAGAGGCTACACCTTC
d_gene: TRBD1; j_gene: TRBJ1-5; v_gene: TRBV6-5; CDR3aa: CASRTGYNQPQHF; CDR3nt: TGTGCCAGCAGGACAGGGTACAATCAGCCCCAGCATTTT
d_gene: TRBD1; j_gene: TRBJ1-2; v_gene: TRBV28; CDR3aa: CASSLTGQGINYGYTF; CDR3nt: TGTGCCAGCAGTTTGACCGGACAGGGAATCAACTATGGCTACACCTTC
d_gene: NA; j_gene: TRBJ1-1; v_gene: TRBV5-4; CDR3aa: CASSLERALNTEAFF; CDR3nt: TGTGCCAGCAGCTTGGAGCGGGCACTGAACACTGAAGCTTTCTTT
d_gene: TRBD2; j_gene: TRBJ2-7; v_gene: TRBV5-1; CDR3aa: CASSGTSGGYEQYF; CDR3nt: TGCGCCAGCAGCGGGACTAGCGGGGGCTACGAGCAGTACTTC
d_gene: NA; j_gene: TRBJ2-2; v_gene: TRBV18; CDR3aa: CASSPPQPPGAGELFF; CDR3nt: TGTGCCAGCTCACCACCGCAGCCCCCCGGGGCCGGGGAGCTGTTTTTT
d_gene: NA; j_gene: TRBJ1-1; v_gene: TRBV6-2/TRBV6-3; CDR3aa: CASSWRAGGARSWNTEAFF; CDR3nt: TGTGCCAGCAGTTGGCGGGCGGGCGGGGCGAGGTCTTGGAACACTGAAGCTTTCTTT
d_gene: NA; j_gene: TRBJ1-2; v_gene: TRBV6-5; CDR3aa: CASSSRGGASYGYTF; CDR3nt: TGTGCCAGCAGTTCCCGGGGGGGCGCCAGCTATGGCTACACCTTC
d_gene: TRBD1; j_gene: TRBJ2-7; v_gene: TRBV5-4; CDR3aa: CASSPGQGVYEQYF; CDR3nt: TGTGCCAGCAGCCCGGGACAGGGTGTCTACGAGCAGTACTTC
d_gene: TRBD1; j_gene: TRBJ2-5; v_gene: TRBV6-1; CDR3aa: CASSDGTARETQYF; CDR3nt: TGTGCCAGCAGTGACGGGACAGCCCGAGAGACCCAGTACTTC
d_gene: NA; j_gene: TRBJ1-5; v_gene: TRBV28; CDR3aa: CAAEGRYSNQPQHF; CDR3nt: TGTGCCGCGGAGGGACGATATAGCAATCAGCCCCAGCATTTT
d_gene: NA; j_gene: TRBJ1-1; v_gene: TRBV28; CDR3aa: CASSLYVLGTEAFF; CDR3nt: TGTGCCAGCAGTTTATATGTTTTGGGCACTGAAGCTTTCTTT
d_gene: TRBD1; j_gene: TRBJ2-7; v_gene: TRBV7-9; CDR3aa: CASSSPGTGVEQYF; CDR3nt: TGTGCCAGCAGCTCCCCCGGGACAGGGGTCGAGCAGTACTTC
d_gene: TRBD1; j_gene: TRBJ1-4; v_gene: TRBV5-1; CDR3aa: CASSFSGTGALFNEKLFF; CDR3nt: TGCGCCAGCAGCTTTTCCGGGACAGGGGCCCTCTTTAATGAAAAACTGTTTTTT
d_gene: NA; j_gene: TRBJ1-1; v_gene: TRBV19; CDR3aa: CAATTGWGTEAFF; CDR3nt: TGTGCCGCAACGACGGGCTGGGGCACTGAAGCTTTCTTT
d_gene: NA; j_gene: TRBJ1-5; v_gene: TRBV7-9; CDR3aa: CASSLEGGRGQPQHF; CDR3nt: TGTGCCAGCAGCTTAGAAGGGGGGCGCGGACAGCCCCAGCATTTT
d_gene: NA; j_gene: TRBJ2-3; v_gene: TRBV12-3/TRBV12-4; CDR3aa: CASAQGWADTQYF; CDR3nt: TGTGCCAGCGCGCAGGGGTGGGCAGATACGCAGTATTTT
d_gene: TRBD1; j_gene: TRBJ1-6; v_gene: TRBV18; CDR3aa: CASSLAGGFVFANSPLHF; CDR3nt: TGTGCCAGCTCACTGGCAGGGGGCTTCGTATTTGCTAATTCACCCCTCCACTTT
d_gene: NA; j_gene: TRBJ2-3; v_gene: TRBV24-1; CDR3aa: CATSDAPRVASVDGDTQYF; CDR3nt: TGTGCCACCAGTGATGCGCCCAGGGTGGCTAGCGTGGATGGAGATACGCAGTATTTT
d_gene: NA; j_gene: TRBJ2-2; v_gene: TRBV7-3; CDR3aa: CASSLSGPTGELFF; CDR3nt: TGTGCCAGCAGCTTAAGTGGGCCCACCGGGGAGCTGTTTTTT
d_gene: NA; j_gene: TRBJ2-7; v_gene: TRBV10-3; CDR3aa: CAISDQVSYEQYF; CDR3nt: TGTGCCATCAGTGATCAGGTATCCTACGAGCAGTACTTC
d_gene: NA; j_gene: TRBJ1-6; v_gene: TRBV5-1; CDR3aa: CASSLGDGNNSPLHF; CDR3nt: TGCGCCAGCAGCTTGGGGGACGGAAATAATTCACCCCTCCACTTT
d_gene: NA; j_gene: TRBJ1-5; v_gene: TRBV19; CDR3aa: CASSIAPKSSLNQPQHF; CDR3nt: TGTGCCAGTAGTATAGCCCCGAAATCGAGTTTGAATCAGCCCCAGCATTTT
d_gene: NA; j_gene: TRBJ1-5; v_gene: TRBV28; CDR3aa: CASRRGGQPQHF; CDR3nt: TGTGCCAGCAGAAGGGGGGGTCAGCCCCAGCATTTT
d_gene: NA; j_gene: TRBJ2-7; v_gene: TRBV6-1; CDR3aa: CASSEAGTNYEQYF; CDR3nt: TGTGCCAGCAGTGAAGCCGGGACCAACTACGAGCAGTACTTC
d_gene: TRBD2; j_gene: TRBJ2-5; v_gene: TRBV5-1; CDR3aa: CASSFSGAMETQYF; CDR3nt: TGCGCCAGCAGCTTTAGCGGGGCGATGGAGACGCAGTACTTC